The 6 T cell receptor beta chains below were found in one sample sequenced in a study of blood T cell repertoires in COVID-19. Profiling relied on immunoSEQ multiplex PCR, and the TCRdb table lists in-frame clones only, not all of them. The sample has about 270,000 clones; more than 85% are singletons. Specimen: PBMCs or T cells enriched from blood (not recorded which). The origin of the receptors is a man aged 35-49 years who had been exposed to COVID-19.

The rearrangement uses TRBV2 and TRBJ1-2, with D perhaps TRBD1 (5 bases). V shed 8 bases and J shed 0 bases, with 13 bases lying between them. CDR3 length: 14 residues. Per germline, CDR1 SNHLY and CDR2 FYNNEI. DNA for the CDR3: TGTGCCAGCCCCGATTCGACAGCTAACTATGGCTACACCTTC. Residues: CASPDSTANYGYTF.

Concerning this clone itself: Distinct nucleotide sequences in the sample also encode this CDR3. This chain links TRBV2 with TRBJ2-1, with D maybe TRBD2 (5 bases). Looked up from germline, CDR1 is SNHLY and CDR2 is FYNNEI. The CDR3 sequence is 15 residues long. V lost 3 bases and J 0 bases, leaving 9 bases between the germline ends. In DNA, the CDR3 is TGTGCCAGCAGTGACCCCAGCGGCTCCTACAATGAGCAGTTCTTC. It translates to CASSDPSGSYNEQFF.

The gene calls are TRBV27 and TRBJ2-3; perhaps TRBD1 as D (6 bases). The CDR3 spans 15 residues. V gave up 6 bases and J gave up 4 bases, with 17 bases separating them. The germline V gene has CDR1 MNHEY and CDR2 SMNVEV (reference sequence). In DNA form, the CDR3 reads TGTGCCAGCAGAGACACCCGGGACACGGCAGATACGCAGTATTTT. As protein: CASRDTRDTADTQYF.

CDR3 residues: CASSAGGRDTEAFF. The CDR3 DNA follows: TGCGCCAGCAGTGCAGGGGGAAGGGACACTGAAGCTTTCTTT. The chain links TRBV10-1 to TRBJ1-1, with 7 bases lining up with TRBD1. Trimming at V came to 4 bases and at J to 3 bases, leaving 5 bases not matched to a gene. Germline CDR1 WNHNN, CDR2 SYGVQD (reference sequence). This CDR3 is built from 14 residues.

V usage is TRBV20-1 and J usage is TRBJ1-1; D possibly corresponds to TRBD1 (6 bases). Trimming stripped 4 bases from V and 4 bases from J, with 7 bases between. Germline V lookup: CDR1 DFQATT, CDR2 SNEGSKA (reference sequence). There are 11 residues in the CDR3. This CDR3 reads CSAIGGTEAFF. The DNA of the CDR3 is TGCAGTGCTATAGGGGGCACTGAAGCTTTCTTT.

The CDR3 loop is CASSEALREGAYGYTF. The CDR3 DNA reads TGTGCCAGCAGTGAAGCGCTTCGGGAGGGGGCCTATGGCTACACCTTC. The V gene is TRBV2, the J gene TRBJ1-2, with TRBD1 identical over 7 bases. CDR1 is SNHLY, CDR2 FYNNEI, per germline. V lost 0 bases, J lost 4 bases, and 8 bases stayed unmatched. The CDR3 length is 16 residues.